This passage covers 18 T cell receptor beta chains from one sample sequenced in a study of cytomegalovirus exposure and HLA in healthy donors. The PCR made use of 60 Vbeta and 13 Jbeta primers. TCRdb's copy holds only in-frame clones and misses some; the assay was immunoSEQ multiplex PCR. This table has roughly 190,000 clones, approximately 82% appearing once. Sequencing used PBMCs. These receptors came from a man aged 40-55 years in good health and CMV-seropositive.

The chain is built from TRBV5-5 and TRBJ1-2; possibly TRBD1 for D (5 bases). Trimming pared 4 bases from V and 4 bases from J, leaving 14 bases between. The length of the CDR3 is 14 residues. Germline values: CDR1 SGHKS, CDR2 YYEKEE (reference sequence). The CDR3, as DNA: TGTGCCAGCAGCCCTTTGACAGACCTCTATGGCTACACCTTC. This encodes CASSPLTDLYGYTF.

J is TRBJ2-1 and V is TRBV7-9, with 7 bases fitting TRBD1. CDR1 is SEHNR, CDR2 FQNEAQ, per germline (reference sequence). J lost 0 bases, V lost 0 bases, and 8 bases had no gene match. CDR3 length: 18 amino acids. CDR3 DNA sequence: TGTGCCAGCAGCTTAGCGAGGACAGGCGTGAGCTCCTACAATGAGCAGTTCTTC. Translated: CASSLARTGVSSYNEQFF.

The V gene is TRBV7-9, the J gene TRBJ1-1; 7 bases align to TRBD1. V lost 1 base, J lost 3 bases, and 8 bases stayed unmatched. This CDR3 region has 16 residues. Germline V gives CDR1 SEHNR, CDR2 FQNEAQ (reference sequence). CDR3 sequence reads: CASSLVSRGYDTEAFF. CDR3 DNA: TGTGCCAGCAGCTTAGTTTCCAGGGGGTACGACACTGAAGCTTTCTTT.

V usage is TRBV29-1 and J usage is TRBJ2-7; TRBD1 aligns across 8 bases. Per germline, CDR1 SQVTM and CDR2 ANQGSEA. CDR3 length equals 15 residues. Trimming cost V 0 bases and J 3 bases; bases outside gene matches: 7. In nucleotides, the CDR3 is TGCAGCGTTGAAGATCCGGGACAGGCGAGCTACGAGCAGTACTTC. This codes for CSVEDPGQASYEQYF.

This clone came up once. The chain joins TRBV7-2 to TRBJ2-1; 15 positions match TRBD2. Germline-derived CDR1 and CDR2 are SGHTA and FQGNSA. The junction had 5 bases not matched to a gene; V was cut back by 6 bases and J by 8 bases. This CDR3 has 15 amino acids. The CDR3: CASRPGLAGGYEQFF. CDR3 coding DNA: TGTGCCAGCAGACCGGGACTAGCGGGAGGATATGAGCAGTTCTTC.

V usage is TRBV7-8 and J usage is TRBJ2-3, with 10 nucleotides matching TRBD2. In germline, CDR1 is SGHVS, CDR2 FQNEAQ. CDR3 size: 15 residues. After removal of 5 bases from V and 3 bases from J, the junction contained 5 bases not matched to a gene. CDR3 DNA: TGTGCCAGCAGCGTATTAGCGGGAGGAACAGATACGCAGTATTTT. Its translation is CASSVLAGGTDTQYF.

The chain combines TRBV18 with TRBJ2-7; perhaps TRBD1 as D (6 bases). Trimming shortened V by 3 bases and J by 4 bases, and 13 bases separated the two germline ends. CDR1 and CDR2 from the germline V gene are KGHSH and LQKENI. The CDR3 has 14 amino acids. The CDR3 is CASSPGQSQYEQYF. CDR3 nucleotides: TGTGCCAGCTCACCCGGACAGTCCCAGTACGAGCAGTACTTC.

The chain links TRBV6-1 to TRBJ2-7, with 8 bases that match TRBD2. V shed 6 bases and J 7 bases; nucleotides not matched to a gene: 11. Per the germline V gene, CDR1 is MNHNS and CDR2 is SASEGT. The CDR3 length is 14 residues. The CDR3 reads CASRASGSTGEQYF. CDR3 DNA sequence: TGTGCCAGCAGGGCTAGCGGGTCCACTGGGGAGCAGTACTTC.

The chain couples TRBV5-1 to TRBJ2-7, with TRBD2 matching over 13 bases. The length of the CDR3 is 15 residues. Germline lookup yields CDR1 SGHRS and CDR2 YFSETQ. Trimming at V came to 4 bases and at J to 6 bases, leaving 7 bases not matched to a gene. In DNA, the CDR3 is TGCGCCAGCAGCGCAGGACTAGCGGGAGTTACCGAGCAGTACTTC. This codes for CASSAGLAGVTEQYF.

As for this clone: At one end, the junction sequence differs from germline, possibly due to a read error. The chain recombines TRBV5-4 with TRBJ1-2; D is perhaps TRBD1 (5 bases). The CDR3 length is 16 residues. From germline, CDR1 is SGHNT and CDR2 YYREEE (reference sequence). CDR3 nucleotides: TGCGCCAGCAGCCAAGATTGGGGCAGGACGCACGGGGGCTACACCTTC. It codes for CASSQDWGRTHGGYTF.

The chain links TRBV11-2 to TRBJ2-2; the D gene is possibly TRBD1 (7 bases). Deletions cut 5 bases from V and 3 bases from J, with 16 bases between. CDR1 is SGHAT and CDR2 is FQNNGV in the germline V gene. This CDR3 has 16 residues. The CDR3 loop reads CASSDPDRDYTGELFF. As DNA, the CDR3 is TGTGCCAGCAGCGACCCAGACAGGGACTACACCGGGGAGCTGTTTTTT.

V usage is TRBV18 and J usage is TRBJ2-7, with 11 nucleotides matching TRBD2. The CDR3 extends over 14 amino acids. Germline V gene lookup returns CDR1 KGHSH and CDR2 LQKENI. V shed 3 bases and J 2 bases; nucleotides not matched to a gene: 0. CDR3 amino acids: CASSPGLAAYEQYF. The CDR3 region has the DNA TGTGCCAGCTCACCGGGACTAGCGGCCTACGAGCAGTACTTC.

J is TRBJ1-1 and V is TRBV5-6; TRBD1 matches 7 bases. The germline CDR1 and CDR2 sequences are SGHDT and YYEEEE. The CDR3 spans 14 residues. V lost 4 bases and J lost 4; bases outside the gene matches: 7. The CDR3, as DNA: TGTGCCAGCAGCCTACGACAGGGTTTCACTGAAGCTTTCTTT. Translation: CASSLRQGFTEAFF. The full variable domain, completed using reference TRBV5-6 and TRBJ1-1, is DAGVTQSPTHLIKTRGQQVTLRCSPKSGHDTVSWYQQALGQGPQFIFQYYEEEERQRGNFPDRFSGHQFPNYSSELNVNALLLGDSALYLCASSLRQGFTEAFFGQGTRLTVV.

The chain employs TRBV5-6 and TRBJ2-5; weak D call: TRBD1 (5 bases). V dropped 3 bases and J dropped 4 bases, with 19 bases sitting between them. The CDR3 is 16 amino acids. Germline V gene lookup returns CDR1 SGHDT and CDR2 YYEEEE. The CDR3 region is CASSSPDQGSAETQYF. The CDR3 coding sequence is TGTGCCAGCAGCTCCCCGGATCAGGGTTCGGCAGAGACCCAGTACTTC.

This chain links TRBV6-5 with TRBJ1-3; TRBD1 aligns across 7 bases. Germline CDR1 is MNHEY and CDR2 is SVGAGI. There are 14 residues in the CDR3. V gave up 9 bases and J gave up 1 base; unmatched junction bases: 6. CDR3 DNA sequence: TGTGCCAGTCGGGGGACAGAATCTGGAAACACCATATATTTT. Its translation: CASRGTESGNTIYF.

This clone appeared a single time. CDR3 DNA: TGCAGCGTTGTGAGGGGGGGGGTCGTGGATACGCAGTATTTT. This encodes CSVVRGGVVDTQYF. The genes are TRBV29-1 and TRBJ2-3; D possibly corresponds to TRBD2 (7 bases). Germline CDR1 and CDR2: SQVTM and ANQGSEA. This CDR3 comprises 14 residues. V was pared by 4 bases and J by 6 bases, with 17 bases between.

The chain has TRBV9 and TRBJ1-2; TRBD1 matches 9 bases. The CDR3 is made up of 14 amino acids. J lost 5 bases, V lost 4 bases, and 6 bases had no gene match. Germline lookup yields CDR1 SGDLS and CDR2 YYNGEE. In DNA form, the CDR3 reads TGTGCCAGCAGCTCACAGGGGGCGTTTTATGGCTACACCTTC. Its translation: CASSSQGAFYGYTF.

Concerning this clone itself: At one boundary the junction diverges from the germline segment, which might be a read error. The chain uses TRBV28 and TRBJ2-6; 7 nucleotides align to TRBD1. Germline CDR1 and CDR2: MDHEN and SYDVKM. The CDR3 loop spans 16 amino acids. CDR3 sequence: CASSGTATSGANGLTF. The CDR3 nucleotides are TGTGCCAGCAGCGGGACAGCAACTTCTGGGGCCAACGGCCTGACTTTC.